A single T cell receptor beta chain is shown here with its context. Its specificity is not known. Trimming took 1 base from V and 8 from J; bases not matched to a gene: 3. Germline lookup yields CDR1 SGHVS and CDR2 FNYEAQ. CDR3 length equals 14 residues. PCR employed 60 Vbeta and 13 Jbeta primers. Source study methods: Approximately 78 million unique TCR beta chains, about 10 million of them shared, were counted by a later analysis. The assay was immunoSEQ multiplex PCR, and TCRdb's table has in-frame clones only and misses some. D and trimming were read from the DNA, whereas the V and J calls and clone size are those reported in that table. The sample has approximately 110,000 clones; 75% to 80% are singletons. This sample was included in a study of cytomegalovirus exposure and HLA in healthy donors. General study results and limits: 87-base-pair reads could not separate some V segments, including TRBV6-2 and TRBV6-3.

Sequencing was carried out using PBMCs. The receptor was derived from a man aged 35-49 years in good health and CMV-seronegative. The rearrangement joins TRBV7-6 to TRBJ1-4; 8 nucleotides match TRBD1. The CDR3 reads CASSLVQGGEKLFF. The CDR3 nucleotides read TGTGCCAGCAGCTTAGTACAGGGGGGAGAAAAACTGTTTTTT.